The 23 T cell receptor beta chains below all came from one sample that was sequenced in a study of early T cells in non-severe SARS-CoV-2 infection. Via MiXCR, TCRdb re-called the 5' RACE reads, giving one row per CDR3 protein. The repertoire consists of fewer than 80,000 distinct CDR3 sequences, with approximately 13% occurring once and the leading ten covering 4.5% to 6.5%. The sequencing input was whole blood. The receptors here all came from an adult who was a healthcare worker with PCR-confirmed SARS-CoV-2 infection or an uninfected control (not recorded which).

This chain links TRBV12-3 or TRBV12-4 with TRBJ1-6, with no clear D. V lost 1 base and J 7 bases, leaving 11 bases between the germline ends. The CDR3 has 15 amino acids. CDR3 loop: CASSLVAAKNSPLHF. The CDR3 region has the DNA TGTGCCAGCAGTTTAGTGGCAGCAAAGAATTCACCCCTCCACTTT.

This clonotype was seen at least ten times. This chain connects TRBV18 to TRBJ2-7; 12 bases align to TRBD2. Germline V gives CDR1 KGHSH, CDR2 LQKENI. The CDR3 is made up of 18 amino acids. Trimming took 3 bases from V and 3 from J; bases not matched to a gene: 12. CDR3 DNA sequence: TGTGCCAGCTCACCCGCTAGCGGGAGGGTGCCATTGGGCTACGAGCAGTACTTC. Protein sequence: CASSPASGRVPLGYEQYF.

This rearrangement joins TRBV5-5 to TRBJ1-1; tentatively, D is TRBD1 (5 bases). The CDR3 runs to 17 residues. The V end lost 4 bases, the J end lost 4 bases, and 23 bases lay between the germline ends. From germline, CDR1 is SGHKS and CDR2 YYEKEE (reference sequence). The CDR3 spells CASSIQSRGLATTEAFF. CDR3 nucleotides: TGTGCCAGCAGCATCCAATCCCGGGGGTTGGCGACCACTGAAGCTTTCTTT.

The sample holds a few counts of this clonotype. The CDR3 is CASSVDNQETQYF. CDR3 DNA: TGTGCCAGCAGCGTGGACAACCAAGAGACCCAGTACTTC. This sequence joins TRBV9 and TRBJ2-5; a possible D gene is TRBD1 (5 bases). Germline values: CDR1 SGDLS, CDR2 YYNGEE. V was clipped by 2 bases and J by 0 bases, with 5 bases between them. This CDR3 contains 13 residues.

The chain carries TRBV4-1 and TRBJ2-4, with D tentatively TRBD1 or TRBD2 (5 bases each). Germline CDR1 is MGHRA and CDR2 is YSYEKL. V lost 3 bases and J 15 bases, leaving 15 bases between the germline ends. This CDR3 spans 12 amino acids. In DNA form, the CDR3 reads TGCGCCAGCAGCCAGCTGCTAGGGACCCTGTACTTC. Residues: CASSQLLGTLYF.

As DNA, the CDR3 is TGCAGCGTTGGGGATTCAGAGGACTCCTACAATGAGCAGTTCTTC. This codes for CSVGDSEDSYNEQFF. The rearrangement uses TRBV29-1 and TRBJ2-1; D is undetermined. The CDR3 consists of 15 residues. Trimming took 4 bases from V and 0 from J, leaving 13 bases between them. Germline loops: CDR1 SQVTM, CDR2 ANQGSEA.

This clonotype was counted only a few times. The V gene is TRBV7-8, the J gene TRBJ1-1, with unresolved D. CDR1 is SGHVS, CDR2 FQNEAQ, per germline. The ends were cut back, 2 bases at V and 6 bases at J, with 7 bases in the middle. The CDR3 has 12 amino acids. The CDR3 here is CASSLTGAEAFF. The CDR3 bases are TGTGCCAGCAGCTTAACCGGGGCTGAAGCTTTCTTT.

At least ten counts were recorded for this clonotype. The rearrangement links TRBV7-2 to TRBJ1-1, with D perhaps matching TRBD1 (5 bases). Trimming took off 5 bases at V and 5 bases at J, with 15 bases between the two ends. Germline V gives CDR1 SGHTA, CDR2 FQGNSA. The CDR3 sequence is 14 residues long. The CDR3 region has the DNA TGTGCCAGCAGCCTGGGGGGTGTTCGTACTGAAGCTTTCTTT. Its translation is CASSLGGVRTEAFF.

This clonotype was detected ten times or more. The V and J genes are TRBV4-1 and TRBJ2-3, with TRBD2 as a possible D gene (5 bases). Trimming left V 3 bases short and J 4 bases short, with 20 bases between. This CDR3 spans 17 amino acids. The V gene's germline CDR1 is MGHRA and CDR2 YSYEKL. CDR3 in amino acids: CASSHEEGLAPPDTQYF. The CDR3 bases are TGCGCCAGCAGCCACGAGGAAGGGCTAGCTCCCCCAGATACGCAGTATTTT.

The chain employs TRBV7-3 and TRBJ2-1; no clear D. This CDR3 has 15 amino acids. The germline V gene has CDR1 SGHTA and CDR2 FQGTGA. V lost 0 bases and J lost 4, with 10 bases in between. The CDR3 region has the DNA TGTGCCAGCAGCTTAACCAGAGGACCTTACAATGAGCAGTTCTTC. It translates to CASSLTRGPYNEQFF.

This clonotype was recorded many times. This sequence joins TRBV3-1 and TRBJ1-5; no definite D call. The germline V gene has CDR1 LGHDT and CDR2 YNNKEL (reference sequence). The CDR3 is made up of 15 amino acids. V lost 0 bases to trimming and J lost 1 base, with 7 bases between them. Here the CDR3 DNA reads TGTGCCAGCAGCCAAGATCGGCGGAGCAATCAGCCCCAGCATTTT. Translation gives CASSQDRRSNQPQHF. The variable domain in full, completed from reference TRBV3-1 and TRBJ1-5, reads DTAVSQTPKYLVTQMGNDKSIKCEQNLGHDTMYWYKQDSKKFLKIMFSYNNKELIINETVPNRFSPKSPDKAHLNLHINSLELGDSAVYFCASSQDRRSNQPQHFGDGTRLSIL.

The rearrangement uses TRBV7-9 and TRBJ1-2; unclear D gene. CDR1 SEHNR and CDR2 FQNEAQ come from the germline V gene (reference sequence). The CDR3 runs 13 residues. Trimming removed 3 bases at V and 6 bases at J, with 11 bases between. The CDR3 region has the DNA TGTGCCAGCAGCTTTTATCCCCCTGATGGCTACACCTTC. This codes for CASSFYPPDGYTF.

This clonotype has at least ten counts. The chain joins TRBV7-6 to TRBJ2-7, with 13 nucleotides matching TRBD2. The V gene's germline CDR1 is SGHVS and CDR2 FNYEAQ. This CDR3 region has 15 residues. Trimming cost V 5 bases and J 5 bases; bases outside gene matches: 6. The DNA of the CDR3 is TGTGCCAGCAGCGCCCGGACTAGCGGGGGTAACGAGCAGTACTTC. Its protein product is CASSARTSGGNEQYF.

This clonotype was counted between two and nine times. This chain uses TRBV7-2 with TRBJ2-2; possible D gene TRBD2, 6 bases. Germline V lookup: CDR1 SGHTA, CDR2 FQGNSA. The CDR3 loop spans 13 amino acids. Trimming pared 8 bases from V and 4 bases from J, leaving 11 bases between. The CDR3 nucleotides are TGTGCCAGCCAGGGACTGAGCACCGGGGAGCTGTTTTTT. Its protein product is CASQGLSTGELFF.

This clonotype was observed a handful of times. This chain links TRBV18 with TRBJ2-7, with 8 nucleotides matching TRBD1. The ends lost 0 bases at V and 6 bases at J; junction bases unmatched: 4. This CDR3 comprises 14 residues. Germline V gene data show CDR1 as KGHSH and CDR2 as LQKENI. CDR3 DNA sequence: TGTGCCAGCTCACCACCGTCAGGGGGCGGCGAGCAGTACTTC. This encodes CASSPPSGGGEQYF.

This clonotype was counted many times. This chain connects TRBV15 to TRBJ1-3; D possibly corresponds to TRBD1 (6 bases). The CDR3 sequence is 15 residues long. Trimming stripped 2 bases from V and 2 bases from J, with 10 bases between. Germline CDR1 LNHNV, CDR2 YYDKDF (reference sequence). CDR3 in DNA: TGTGCCACCAGCAGACCGGACAGAACTGGAAACACCATATATTTT. Its translation is CATSRPDRTGNTIYF.

This clonotype was seen many times. The rearrangement uses TRBV6-2 or TRBV6-3 and TRBJ2-1; TRBD1 matches 9 bases. CDR3 length: 15 amino acids. CDR1 and CDR2 (germline): MNHEY, SVGEGT. V trimming: 6 bases; J trimming: 7 bases; junction bases outside the gene matches: 10. The CDR3 reads CASSPRQGGRNEQFF. In DNA form, the CDR3 reads TGTGCCAGCAGCCCTCGACAGGGGGGTAGGAATGAGCAGTTCTTC.

There are many counts of this clonotype. The J gene is TRBJ2-7, the V gene TRBV11-3; 7 positions agree with TRBD1. CDR1 is SGHNT, CDR2 YENEEA, per germline. V was pared by 4 bases and J by 7 bases, with 10 bases of the junction left unmatched. This CDR3 spans 14 amino acids. The CDR3 DNA reads TGTGCCAGCAGCTCAGACAGGGTACCTACGGAGCAGTACTTC. This codes for CASSSDRVPTEQYF.

This clonotype was observed a few times. V gene TRBV29-1 combines with J gene TRBJ2-1, with 12 bases that match TRBD2. Per germline, CDR1 SQVTM and CDR2 ANQGSEA. The CDR3 has 15 residues. Trimming removed 7 bases from V and 9 bases from J; junction bases left unmatched: 13. CDR3 protein: CSGTLAGGGLSEQFF. CDR3 nucleotides: TGCAGCGGAACACTAGCGGGAGGAGGATTGAGTGAGCAGTTCTTC.

The sample holds many counts of this clonotype. The chain has TRBV18 and TRBJ1-6, with D uncertain. V dropped 0 bases and J dropped 5 bases, with 5 bases sitting between them. Germline-derived CDR1 and CDR2 are KGHSH and LQKENI. The CDR3 consists of 14 residues. The CDR3, as DNA: TGTGCCAGCTCACCACCGACAAATAATTCACCCCTCCACTTT. This sequence encodes CASSPPTNNSPLHF.

This clonotype was seen many times. The V and J genes are TRBV12-3 or TRBV12-4 and TRBJ2-3; D remains ambiguous. The CDR3 covers 15 residues. Trimming took 6 bases from V and 0 from J, leaving 13 bases between them. The CDR3: CASSPRLTSTDTQYF. Here the CDR3 DNA reads TGTGCCAGCAGCCCTCGTTTGACTAGCACAGATACGCAGTATTTT.

The chain joins TRBV5-1 to TRBJ1-4, with D hard to call. Per germline, CDR1 SGHRS and CDR2 YFSETQ. V lost 4 bases and J lost 6, with 13 bases in between. The CDR3 consists of 14 residues. The CDR3 loop reads CASSHGDQDEKLFF. The CDR3 nucleotides read TGCGCCAGCAGCCACGGGGATCAGGATGAAAAACTGTTTTTT.

This clonotype was observed a single time. This chain links TRBV28 with TRBJ2-7; perhaps TRBD2 as D (5 bases). The CDR3 sequence is 10 residues long. The germline gives CDR1 MDHEN, CDR2 SYDVKM. The V gene lost 10 bases and the J gene lost 1 base, with 5 bases spanning the gap. The CDR3 region has the DNA TGTGCCACGGGATCCTACGAGCAGTACTTC. Amino acids: CATGSYEQYF. The full variable domain, in which reference TRBV28 and TRBJ2-7 provide the parts outside the CDR3, is DVKVTQSSRYLVKRTGEKVFLECVQDMDHENMFWYRQDPGLGLRLIYFSYDVKMKEKGDIPEGYSVSREKKERFSLILESASTNQTSMYLCATGSYEQYFGPGTRLTVT.